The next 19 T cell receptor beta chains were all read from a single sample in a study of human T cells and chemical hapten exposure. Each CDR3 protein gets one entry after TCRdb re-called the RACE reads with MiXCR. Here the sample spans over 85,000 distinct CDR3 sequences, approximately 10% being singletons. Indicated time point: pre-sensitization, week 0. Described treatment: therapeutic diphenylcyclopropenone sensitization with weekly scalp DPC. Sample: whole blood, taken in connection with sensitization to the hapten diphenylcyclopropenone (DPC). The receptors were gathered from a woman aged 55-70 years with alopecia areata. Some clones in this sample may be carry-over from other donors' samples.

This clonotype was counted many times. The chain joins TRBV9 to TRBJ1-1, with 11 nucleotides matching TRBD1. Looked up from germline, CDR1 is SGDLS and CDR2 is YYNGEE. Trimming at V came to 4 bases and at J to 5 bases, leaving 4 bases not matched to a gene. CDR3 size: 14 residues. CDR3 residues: CASSYRDRGTEAFF. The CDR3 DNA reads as TGTGCCAGCAGCTACCGGGACAGGGGGACTGAAGCTTTCTTT. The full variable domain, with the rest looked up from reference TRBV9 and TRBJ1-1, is DSGVTQTPKHLITATGQRVTLRCSPRSGDLSVYWYQQSLDQGLQFLIQYYNGEERAKGNILERFSAQQFPDLHSELNLSSLELGDSALYFCASSYRDRGTEAFFGQGTRLTVV.

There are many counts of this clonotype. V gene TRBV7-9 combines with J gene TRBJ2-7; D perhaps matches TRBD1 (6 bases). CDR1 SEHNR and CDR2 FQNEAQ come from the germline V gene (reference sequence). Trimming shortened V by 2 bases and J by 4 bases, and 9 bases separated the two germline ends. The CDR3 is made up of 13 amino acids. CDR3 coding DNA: TGTGCCAGCAGCTTAACAGGGTGGTACGAGCAGTACTTC. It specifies CASSLTGWYEQYF.

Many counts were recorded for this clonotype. The CDR3 sequence is CSARGGAGPTIYTF. Here the CDR3 DNA reads TGCAGTGCTAGAGGAGGCGCAGGGCCCACTATCTACACCTTC. This chain connects TRBV20-1 to TRBJ1-2; TRBD1 might be the D (5 bases). The V gene lost 1 base and the J gene lost 10 bases, with 19 bases spanning the gap. The CDR3 length is 14 residues. Germline CDR1 and CDR2: DFQATT and SNEGSKA (reference sequence).

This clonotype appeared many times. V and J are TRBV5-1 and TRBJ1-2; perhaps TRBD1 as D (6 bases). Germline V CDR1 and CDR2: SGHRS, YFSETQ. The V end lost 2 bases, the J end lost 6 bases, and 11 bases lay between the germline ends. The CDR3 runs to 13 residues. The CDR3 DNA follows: TGCGCCAGCAGCTTTGCAGGGGCCAATGGCTACACCTTC. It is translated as CASSFAGANGYTF. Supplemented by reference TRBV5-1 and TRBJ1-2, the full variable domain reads KAGVTQTPRYLIKTRGQQVTLSCSPISGHRSVSWYQQTPGQGLQFLFEYFSETQRNKGNFPGRFSGRQFSNSRSEMNVSTLELGDSALYLCASSFAGANGYTFGSGTRLTVV.

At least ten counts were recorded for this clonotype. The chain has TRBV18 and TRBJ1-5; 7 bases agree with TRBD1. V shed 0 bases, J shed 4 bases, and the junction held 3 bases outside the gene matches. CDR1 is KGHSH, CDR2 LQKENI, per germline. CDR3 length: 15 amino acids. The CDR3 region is CASSPPQGRNQPQHF. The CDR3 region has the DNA TGTGCCAGCTCACCACCACAGGGGCGGAATCAGCCCCAGCATTTT.

CDR3 in amino acids: CASSDLTGLQPQHF. CDR3 sequence (DNA): TGTGCCAGCAGTGACCTGACAGGGTTGCAGCCCCAGCATTTT. The rearrangement links TRBV12-3 or TRBV12-4 to TRBJ1-5; 7 positions agree with TRBD1. The length of the CDR3 is 14 residues. Trimming cost V 5 bases and J 7 bases; bases outside gene matches: 8.

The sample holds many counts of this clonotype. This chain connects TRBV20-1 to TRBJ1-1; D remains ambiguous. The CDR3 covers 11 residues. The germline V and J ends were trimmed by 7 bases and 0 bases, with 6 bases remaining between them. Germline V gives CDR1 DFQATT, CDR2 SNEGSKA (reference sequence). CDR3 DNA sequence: TGCAGTGGGCCCATGAACACTGAAGCTTTCTTT. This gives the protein CSGPMNTEAFF.

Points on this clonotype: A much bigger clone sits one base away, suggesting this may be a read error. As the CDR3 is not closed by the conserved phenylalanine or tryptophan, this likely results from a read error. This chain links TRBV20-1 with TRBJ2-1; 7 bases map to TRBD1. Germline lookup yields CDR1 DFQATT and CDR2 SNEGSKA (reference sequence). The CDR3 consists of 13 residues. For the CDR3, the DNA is TGCACAGTACGACAGGGTGCGATCGATGAGCAGTTCATC. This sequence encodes CTVRQGAIDEQFI.

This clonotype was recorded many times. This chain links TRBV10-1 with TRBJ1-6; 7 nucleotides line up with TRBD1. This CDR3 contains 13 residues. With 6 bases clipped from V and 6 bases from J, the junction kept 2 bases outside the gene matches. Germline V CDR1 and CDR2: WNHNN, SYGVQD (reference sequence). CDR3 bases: TGCGCCAGCAGGCGGGACAGTAATTCACCCCTCCACTTT. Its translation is CASRRDSNSPLHF.

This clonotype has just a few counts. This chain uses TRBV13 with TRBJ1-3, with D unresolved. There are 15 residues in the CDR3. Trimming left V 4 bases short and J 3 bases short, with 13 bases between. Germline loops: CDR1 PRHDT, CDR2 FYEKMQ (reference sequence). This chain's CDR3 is CASSSGPVGGNTIYF. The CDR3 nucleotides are TGTGCCAGCAGCTCCGGTCCGGTCGGTGGAAACACCATATATTTT.

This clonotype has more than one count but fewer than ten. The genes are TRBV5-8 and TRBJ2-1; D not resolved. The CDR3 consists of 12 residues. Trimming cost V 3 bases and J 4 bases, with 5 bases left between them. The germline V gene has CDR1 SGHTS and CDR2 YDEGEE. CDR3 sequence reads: CASSSQYNEQFF. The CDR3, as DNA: TGTGCCAGCAGCTCACAGTACAATGAGCAGTTCTTC.

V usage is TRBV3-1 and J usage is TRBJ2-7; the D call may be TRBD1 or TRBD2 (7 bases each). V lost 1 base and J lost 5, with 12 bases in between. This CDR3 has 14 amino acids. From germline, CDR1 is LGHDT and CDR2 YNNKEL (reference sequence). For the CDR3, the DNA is TGTGCCAGCAGCCAAGTGACAGGGAGGGACGAGCAGTACTTC. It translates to CASSQVTGRDEQYF.

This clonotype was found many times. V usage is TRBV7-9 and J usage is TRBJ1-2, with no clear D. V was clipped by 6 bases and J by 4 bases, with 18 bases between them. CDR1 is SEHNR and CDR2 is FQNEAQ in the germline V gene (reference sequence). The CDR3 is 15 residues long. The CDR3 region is CASSRSEPSSYGYTF. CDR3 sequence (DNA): TGTGCCAGCAGTCGTAGTGAGCCCTCCTCCTATGGCTACACCTTC.

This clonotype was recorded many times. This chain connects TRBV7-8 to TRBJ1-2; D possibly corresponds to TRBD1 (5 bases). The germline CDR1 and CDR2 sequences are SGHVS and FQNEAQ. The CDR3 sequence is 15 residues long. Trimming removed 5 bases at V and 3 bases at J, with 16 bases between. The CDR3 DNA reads TGTGCCAGCAGCCAAGGGGCCCAACATCACTATGGCTACACCTTC. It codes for CASSQGAQHHYGYTF.

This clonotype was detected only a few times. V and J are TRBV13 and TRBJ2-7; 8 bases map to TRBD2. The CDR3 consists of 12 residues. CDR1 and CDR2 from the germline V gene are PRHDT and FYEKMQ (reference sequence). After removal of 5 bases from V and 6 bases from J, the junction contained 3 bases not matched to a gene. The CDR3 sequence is CASSPAGGEQYF. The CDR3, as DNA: TGTGCCAGCAGCCCGGCGGGGGGCGAGCAGTACTTC.

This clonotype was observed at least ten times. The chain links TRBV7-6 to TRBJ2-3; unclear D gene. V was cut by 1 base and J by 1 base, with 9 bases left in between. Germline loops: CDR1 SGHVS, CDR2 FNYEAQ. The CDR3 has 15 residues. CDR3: CASSLGPDGTDTQYF. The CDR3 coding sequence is TGTGCCAGCAGCTTAGGACCCGACGGCACAGATACGCAGTATTTT.

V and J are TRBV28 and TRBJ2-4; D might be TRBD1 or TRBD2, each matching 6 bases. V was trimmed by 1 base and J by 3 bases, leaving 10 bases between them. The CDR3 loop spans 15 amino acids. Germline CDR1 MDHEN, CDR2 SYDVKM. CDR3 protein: CASSLYEGGKNIQYF. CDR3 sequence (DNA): TGTGCCAGCAGTTTATATGAGGGGGGCAAAAACATTCAGTACTTC.

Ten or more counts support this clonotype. This CDR3 reads CASSYVGSWSEAFF. The CDR3 DNA reads TGTGCCAGCAGTTATGTCGGGAGTTGGTCTGAAGCTTTCTTT. This chain links TRBV6-2 or TRBV6-3 with TRBJ1-1; D unclear. CDR3 length equals 14 residues. From germline, CDR1 is MNHEY and CDR2 SVGEGT. V lost 3 bases and J 6 bases, leaving 14 bases between the germline ends.

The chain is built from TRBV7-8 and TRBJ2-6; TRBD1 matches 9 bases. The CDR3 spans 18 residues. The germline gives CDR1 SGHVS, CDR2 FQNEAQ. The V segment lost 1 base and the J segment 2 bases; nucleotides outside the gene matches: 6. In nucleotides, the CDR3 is TGTGCCAGCAGCTTAGTGGGACAGGGAGTCCCTGGGGCCAACGTCCTGACTTTC. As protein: CASSLVGQGVPGANVLTF.